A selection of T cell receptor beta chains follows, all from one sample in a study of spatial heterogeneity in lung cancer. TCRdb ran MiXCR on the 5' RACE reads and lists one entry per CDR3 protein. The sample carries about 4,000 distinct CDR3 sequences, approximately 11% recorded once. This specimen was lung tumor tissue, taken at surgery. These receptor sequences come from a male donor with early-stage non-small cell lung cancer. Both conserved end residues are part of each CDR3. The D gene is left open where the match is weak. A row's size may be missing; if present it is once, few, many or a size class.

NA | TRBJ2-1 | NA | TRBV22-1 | TGTCCTGGGAGCGCGCAACCGGGGCCTAAACTTTACAATGAGCAGTTCTTC | CPGSAQPGPKLYNEQFF
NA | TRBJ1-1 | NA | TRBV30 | TGTGCCTGTCTTCCTCGGGGGCCCTTAATGAACACTGAAGCTTTCTTT | CACLPRGPLMNTEAFF
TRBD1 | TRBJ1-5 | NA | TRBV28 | TGTGCCAGCAGTTCCGGGACAGGGGGCAACTATCGGCCCCAGCATTTT | CASSSGTGGNYRPQHF
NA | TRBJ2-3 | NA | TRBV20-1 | TGCAGTGCTAGAGATCGGCGGGGTGTAGATACGCAGTATTTT | CSARDRRGVDTQYF
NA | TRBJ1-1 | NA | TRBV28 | TGTGCCAGCAGTTTACGTCCGGACACTGAAGCTTTCTTT | CASSLRPDTEAFF
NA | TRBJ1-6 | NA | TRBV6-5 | TGTGCCAGGTCCGGTGGGAGGTATAATTCACCCCTCCACTTT | CARSGGRYNSPLHF
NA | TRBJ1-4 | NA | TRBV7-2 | TGTGCCAGCAGCTGGGCCGAGGAAAAACTGTTTTTT | CASSWAEEKLFF
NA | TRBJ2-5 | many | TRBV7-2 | TGTGCCAGCAGCTCACAGGGTAGTATCGAGACCCAGTACTTC | CASSSQGSIETQYF
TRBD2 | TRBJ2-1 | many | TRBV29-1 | TGCAGCGTTGGGGTAGCGGGAGGATACAATGAGCAGTTCTTC | CSVGVAGGYNEQFF
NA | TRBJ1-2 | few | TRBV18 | TGTGCCAGCTCACCACCAGGGGTCTATGGCTACACCTTC | CASSPPGVYGYTF
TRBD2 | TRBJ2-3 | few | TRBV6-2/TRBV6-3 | TGTGCCAGCAGTCCTGAGACTAGCGGGAGGCCCACAGATACGCAGTATTTT | CASSPETSGRPTDTQYF
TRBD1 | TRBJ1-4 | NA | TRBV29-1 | TGCAGCGTTGTCTGGACAGGTTCGGGGGAAAAACTGTTTTTT | CSVVWTGSGEKLFF
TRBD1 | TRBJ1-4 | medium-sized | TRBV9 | TGTGCCAGCAGCTCGGGGACAGGGTCCGAAAAACTGTTTTTT | CASSSGTGSEKLFF
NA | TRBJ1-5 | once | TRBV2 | TGTGCCAGCAGTGAAAGATCCGGGAAAGGGCATTTT | CASSERSGKGHF
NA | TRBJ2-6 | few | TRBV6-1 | TGTGCCAGCAGTGCGGCCCCGGACGGCTCTGGGGCCAACGTCCTGACTTTC | CASSAAPDGSGANVLTF
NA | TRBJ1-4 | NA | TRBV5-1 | TGCGCCAGCAGCTTATCGGGCGACGGGAGGGGTGAAAAACTGTTTTTT | CASSLSGDGRGEKLFF
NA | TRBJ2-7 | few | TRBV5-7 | TGTGCCAGCAGCGGCAGGTTCTACGAGCAGTACTTC | CASSGRFYEQYF
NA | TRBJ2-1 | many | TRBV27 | TGTGCCAGCAGTTTATCGACCGGTGGGGTTGAGCAGTTCTTC | CASSLSTGGVEQFF
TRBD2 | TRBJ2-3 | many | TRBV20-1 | TGCAGTGCTAGAGATGTGACTAGCGGGGGGCCCAAAAGCACAGATACGCAGTATTTT | CSARDVTSGGPKSTDTQYF
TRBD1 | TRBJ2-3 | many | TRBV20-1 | TGCAGTGCTAGATACGGGACAGGGAATACGCAGTATTTT | CSARYGTGNTQYF